This is a list of T cell receptor beta chains from one sample in a study of blood T cell repertoires in COVID-19. The protocol was immunoSEQ multiplex PCR, while the TCRdb copy is restricted to in-frame clones and leaves out a portion. The sample carries hundreds of thousands of clones, roughly 90% recorded once. Sample: peripheral blood. These receptor sequences come from a man aged 18 to 29 with COVID-19, enrolled during active disease. CDR3s include the opening cysteine and the closing phenylalanine or tryptophan.

CDR3aa: CASSRSGQTYQPQHF
v_gene: TRBV19
j_gene: TRBJ1-5

CDR3aa: CASSGHRGRNQPQHF
v_gene: TRBV6-4
j_gene: TRBJ1-5

CDR3aa: CASSLSSGGSYEQYF
v_gene: TRBV5-1
j_gene: TRBJ2-7

CDR3aa: CASGLGATPDTQYF
v_gene: TRBV5-6
j_gene: TRBJ2-3

CDR3aa: CASSPKLAGGLDTQYF
v_gene: TRBV4-1
j_gene: TRBJ2-3

CDR3aa: CASSSVQGAAYEQYF
v_gene: TRBV5-6
j_gene: TRBJ2-7

CDR3aa: CASSSTGSDTQYF
v_gene: TRBV5-5
j_gene: TRBJ2-3

CDR3aa: CASSDSRSGRTTDTQYF
v_gene: TRBV10-2
j_gene: TRBJ2-3

CDR3aa: CVPWGDGYTF
v_gene: TRBV27
j_gene: TRBJ1-2

CDR3aa: CASSHRTSGTYNEQFF
v_gene: TRBV7-9
j_gene: TRBJ2-1

CDR3aa: CASSQQDRAASGSYNEQFF
v_gene: TRBV6-6
j_gene: TRBJ2-1

CDR3aa: CASSLATGVEQYF
v_gene: TRBV7-2
j_gene: TRBJ2-7

CDR3aa: CASSFLAGGQSETQYF
v_gene: TRBV5-4
j_gene: TRBJ2-5

CDR3aa: CASSSGRRGTYF
v_gene: TRBV7-9
j_gene: TRBJ2-7

CDR3aa: CASNTGQGTQYF
v_gene: TRBV19
j_gene: TRBJ2-5

CDR3aa: CASSPGTSGIDEQFF
v_gene: TRBV5-1
j_gene: TRBJ2-1

CDR3aa: CASTPEQGRRTKNIQYF
v_gene: TRBV2
j_gene: TRBJ2-4

CDR3aa: CASSAGTGVYYSPLHF
v_gene: TRBV19
j_gene: TRBJ1-6